This T cell receptor beta chain was recorded in a study of beta chain features in type 1 diabetes. General study results and limits: For Type 1 diabetes patients, all four CD4+ subsets carried TCRB CDR3s that were moderately but significantly shorter.

The germline V gene has CDR1 WNHNN and CDR2 SYGVQD (reference sequence). The CDR3 runs to 15 residues. V was clipped by 5 bases and J by 4 bases; unmatched bases: 8. Sequencing targeted expressed TCRB transcripts, as all isolated RNA had been reverse transcribed. TCRdb's copy holds only in-frame clones and misses some; the assay was immunoSEQ multiplex PCR. The sample carries approximately 17,000 clones, 60% to 75% recorded once. Of note for this clone: No antigen is known for it.

The chain has TRBV10-1 and TRBJ2-1, with TRBD1 matching over 7 bases. The sequenced material came from stem cell memory CD4+ T cells from blood. This clonotype was obtained from a man in his thirties or forties with type 1 diabetes. The CDR3 nucleotides are TGCGCCAGCAGTCGTGGGACAGAACCATACAATGAGCAGTTCTTC. Translated: CASSRGTEPYNEQFF.